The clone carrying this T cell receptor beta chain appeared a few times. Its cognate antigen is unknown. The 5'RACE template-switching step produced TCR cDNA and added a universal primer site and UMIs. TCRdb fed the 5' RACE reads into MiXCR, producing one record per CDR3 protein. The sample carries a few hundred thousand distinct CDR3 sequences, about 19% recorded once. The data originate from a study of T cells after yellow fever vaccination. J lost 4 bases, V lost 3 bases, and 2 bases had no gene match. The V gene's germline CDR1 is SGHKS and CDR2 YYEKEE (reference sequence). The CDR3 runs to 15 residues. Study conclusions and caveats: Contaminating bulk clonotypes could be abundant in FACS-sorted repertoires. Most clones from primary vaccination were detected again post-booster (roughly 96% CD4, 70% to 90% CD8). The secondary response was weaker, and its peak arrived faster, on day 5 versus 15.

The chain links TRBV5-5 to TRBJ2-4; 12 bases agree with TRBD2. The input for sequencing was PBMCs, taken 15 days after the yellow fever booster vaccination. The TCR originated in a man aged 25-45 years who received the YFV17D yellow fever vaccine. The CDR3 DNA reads TGTGCCAGCAGCTCTGGACTAGCGGGGAAAAACATTCAGTACTTC. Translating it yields CASSSGLAGKNIQYF.